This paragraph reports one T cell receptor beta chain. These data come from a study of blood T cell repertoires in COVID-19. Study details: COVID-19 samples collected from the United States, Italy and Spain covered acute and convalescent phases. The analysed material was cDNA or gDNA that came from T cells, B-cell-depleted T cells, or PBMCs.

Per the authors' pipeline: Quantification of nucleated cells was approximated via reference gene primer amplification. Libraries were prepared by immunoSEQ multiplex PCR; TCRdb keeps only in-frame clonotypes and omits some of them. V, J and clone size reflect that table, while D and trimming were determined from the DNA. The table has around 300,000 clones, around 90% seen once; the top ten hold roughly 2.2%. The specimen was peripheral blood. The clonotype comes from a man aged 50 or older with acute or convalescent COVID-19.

Here the CDR3 reads CASSLGGDEKLFF. The CDR3 nucleotides are TGTGCCAGCAGTTTGGGGGGTGATGAAAAACTGTTTTTT. V usage is TRBV12-3 or TRBV12-4 and J usage is TRBJ1-4, with D tentatively TRBD1 (5 bases). Trimming removed 3 bases from V and 6 bases from J, with 8 bases in between. This CDR3 contains 13 residues.